Listed below are T cell receptor beta chains from one sample, sequenced in a study of T cells after yellow fever vaccination. TCRdb re-called the 5' RACE reads through MiXCR, storing one row per CDR3 protein. The data contain around 300,000 distinct CDR3 sequences, over 4% of them singletons. This specimen consisted of PBMCs, obtained 5 days after the yellow fever booster vaccination. All receptors derive from a man aged 18 to 30 who received the YFV17D yellow fever vaccine. Both conserved end residues are part of each CDR3. Fields, in order: CDR3 length, J gene, V gene, CDR3 protein.

len: 18
j_gene: TRBJ1-5
v_gene: TRBV6-6
CDR3aa: CASSYKGGGGQGNQPQHF

len: 12
j_gene: TRBJ1-1
v_gene: TRBV7-9
CDR3aa: CASSIRGTEAFF

len: 13
j_gene: TRBJ1-2
v_gene: TRBV28
CDR3aa: CASSLTQNYGYTF

len: 17
j_gene: TRBJ2-1
v_gene: TRBV6-6
CDR3aa: CASSYFSGGPVHNEQFF

len: 14
j_gene: TRBJ2-7
v_gene: TRBV7-2
CDR3aa: CASSFGVSSYEQYF

len: 14
j_gene: TRBJ1-6
v_gene: TRBV4-3
CDR3aa: CASSQWGRGSPLHF

len: 20
j_gene: TRBJ2-1
v_gene: TRBV21-1
CDR3aa: CASRHRGGGWAPSSYNEQFF

len: 14
j_gene: TRBJ2-5
v_gene: TRBV5-1
CDR3aa: CASSPGTREETQYF

len: 13
j_gene: TRBJ1-2
v_gene: TRBV29-1
CDR3aa: CSVPQGQGTGYTF

len: 15
j_gene: TRBJ1-2
v_gene: TRBV12-3/TRBV12-4
CDR3aa: CASSFRRPDNYGYTF

len: 15
j_gene: TRBJ2-1
v_gene: TRBV6-5
CDR3aa: CASSYKETSWAEQFF

len: 15
j_gene: TRBJ2-1
v_gene: TRBV30
CDR3aa: CAWSPDRVEYNEQFF

len: 15
j_gene: TRBJ2-3
v_gene: TRBV20-1
CDR3aa: CSGSLRGTSTDTQYF

len: 15
j_gene: TRBJ1-2
v_gene: TRBV20-1
CDR3aa: CSARGDRVTNYGYTF

len: 16
j_gene: TRBJ2-1
v_gene: TRBV6-1
CDR3aa: CASSFPDRENYNEQFF

len: 11
j_gene: TRBJ1-1
v_gene: TRBV7-6
CDR3aa: CASSLGPAAFF

len: 14
j_gene: TRBJ1-1
v_gene: TRBV3-1
CDR3aa: CASSENRVNTEAFF

len: 13
j_gene: TRBJ1-2
v_gene: TRBV20-1
CDR3aa: CSAHRERGYGYTF

len: 14
j_gene: TRBJ1-3
v_gene: TRBV7-3
CDR3aa: CASSPGARGNTIYF

len: 15
j_gene: TRBJ2-3
v_gene: TRBV4-1
CDR3aa: CASSSAGMNTDTQYF

len: 14
j_gene: TRBJ2-3
v_gene: TRBV28
CDR3aa: CATRPGQNIGTQYF

len: 15
j_gene: TRBJ1-2
v_gene: TRBV4-2
CDR3aa: CASSQETGSNYGYTF

len: 12
j_gene: TRBJ2-7
v_gene: TRBV5-1
CDR3aa: CASSSPSYEQYF

len: 13
j_gene: TRBJ2-1
v_gene: TRBV5-1
CDR3aa: CASSVEIYNEQFF

len: 15
j_gene: TRBJ2-4
v_gene: TRBV3-1
CDR3aa: CASSQDLSGKNIQYF

len: 13
j_gene: TRBJ2-5
v_gene: TRBV5-1
CDR3aa: CASSLTSPETQYF

len: 11
j_gene: TRBJ1-1
v_gene: TRBV19
CDR3aa: CASSSGPTAFF

len: 12
j_gene: TRBJ2-5
v_gene: TRBV6-6
CDR3aa: CASGQGGETQYF

len: 18
j_gene: TRBJ2-1
v_gene: TRBV5-6
CDR3aa: CASSLSSGGAGSYNEQFF

len: 15
j_gene: TRBJ1-1
v_gene: TRBV7-6
CDR3aa: CASSSGAFTNTEAFF

len: 14
j_gene: TRBJ2-3
v_gene: TRBV11-2
CDR3aa: CASRLQGNTDTQYF

len: 12
j_gene: TRBJ2-5
v_gene: TRBV6-1
CDR3aa: CASSEVVETQYF

len: 14
j_gene: TRBJ1-2
v_gene: TRBV3-1
CDR3aa: CASSQGLYGYGYTF

len: 12
j_gene: TRBJ2-7
v_gene: TRBV10-2
CDR3aa: CASITDGYEQYF

len: 13
j_gene: TRBJ1-1
v_gene: TRBV28
CDR3aa: CAATGTMNTEAFF

len: 14
j_gene: TRBJ2-3
v_gene: TRBV12-3/TRBV12-4
CDR3aa: CASSWVHSTDTQYF

len: 15
j_gene: TRBJ2-1
v_gene: TRBV27
CDR3aa: CASSFFGQGVNEQFF

len: 16
j_gene: TRBJ2-2
v_gene: TRBV9
CDR3aa: CASSVAGRQGSGELFF

len: 15
j_gene: TRBJ2-1
v_gene: TRBV27
CDR3aa: CASSYRTGPSNEQFF

len: 14
j_gene: TRBJ2-3
v_gene: TRBV10-3
CDR3aa: CAIQGRADTDTQYF

len: 14
j_gene: TRBJ2-4
v_gene: TRBV6-5
CDR3aa: CASSYGGGEDIQYF

len: 19
j_gene: TRBJ2-3
v_gene: TRBV4-3
CDR3aa: CASSQVLLGGGGSTDTQYF

len: 16
j_gene: TRBJ2-1
v_gene: TRBV6-4
CDR3aa: CASSDGTSGGPNEQFF

len: 13
j_gene: TRBJ1-1
v_gene: TRBV14
CDR3aa: CASRPSGYTEAFF

len: 14
j_gene: TRBJ2-3
v_gene: TRBV5-1
CDR3aa: CASRPAGGTDTQYF

len: 16
j_gene: TRBJ2-1
v_gene: TRBV28
CDR3aa: CASSLSGPSSYNEQFF

len: 16
j_gene: TRBJ2-2
v_gene: TRBV5-1
CDR3aa: CASRHPQGRDTGELFF

len: 13
j_gene: TRBJ1-2
v_gene: TRBV25-1
CDR3aa: CASSETSRYGYTF

len: 16
j_gene: TRBJ1-1
v_gene: TRBV6-6
CDR3aa: CASSYWTGVGNTEAFF

len: 14
j_gene: TRBJ1-3
v_gene: TRBV20-1
CDR3aa: CSALRDPSGNTIYF

len: 15
j_gene: TRBJ1-3
v_gene: TRBV14
CDR3aa: CASSIGAGTGNTIYF

len: 14
j_gene: TRBJ2-2
v_gene: TRBV9
CDR3aa: CASSVGGGTGELFF

len: 15
j_gene: TRBJ1-1
v_gene: TRBV5-1
CDR3aa: CASSLAQDRDTEAFF

len: 14
j_gene: TRBJ1-5
v_gene: TRBV27
CDR3aa: CASRLGGKNRPQHF